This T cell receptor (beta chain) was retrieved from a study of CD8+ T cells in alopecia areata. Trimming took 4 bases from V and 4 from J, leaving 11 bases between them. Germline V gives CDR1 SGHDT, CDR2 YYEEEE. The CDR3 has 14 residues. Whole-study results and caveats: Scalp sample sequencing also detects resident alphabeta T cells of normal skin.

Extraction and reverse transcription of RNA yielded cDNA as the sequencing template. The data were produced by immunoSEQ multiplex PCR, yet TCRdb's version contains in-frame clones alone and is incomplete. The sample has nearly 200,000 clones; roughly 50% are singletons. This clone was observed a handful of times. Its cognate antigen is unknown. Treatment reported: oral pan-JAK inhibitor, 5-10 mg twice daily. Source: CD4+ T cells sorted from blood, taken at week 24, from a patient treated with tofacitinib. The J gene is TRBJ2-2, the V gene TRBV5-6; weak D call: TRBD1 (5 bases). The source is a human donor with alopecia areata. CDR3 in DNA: TGTGCCAGCAGCCCGACAGAATTCACCGGGGAGCTGTTTTTT. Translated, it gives CASSPTEFTGELFF.